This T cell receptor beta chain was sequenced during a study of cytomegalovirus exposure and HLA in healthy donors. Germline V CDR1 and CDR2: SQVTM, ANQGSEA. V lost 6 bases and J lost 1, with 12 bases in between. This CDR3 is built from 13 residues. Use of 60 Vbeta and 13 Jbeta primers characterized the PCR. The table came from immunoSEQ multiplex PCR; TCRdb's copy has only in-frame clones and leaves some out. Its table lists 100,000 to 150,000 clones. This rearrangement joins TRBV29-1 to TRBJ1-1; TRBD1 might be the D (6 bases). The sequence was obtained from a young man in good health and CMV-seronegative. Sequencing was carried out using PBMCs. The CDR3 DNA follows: TGCAGCGTACAGGGACACGCGAACACTGAAGCTTTCTTT. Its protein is CSVQGHANTEAFF.